One sample yielded the 4 T cell receptor beta chains listed below, sequenced in a study of blood T cell repertoires in COVID-19. Generated by immunoSEQ multiplex PCR, the TCRdb table keeps only in-frame clones and is missing some. The sample records about 140,000 clones, over 75% being singletons. Sequencing input: peripheral blood. Source of these receptors: a man aged 55-75 years with active or convalescent COVID-19.

V and J are TRBV6-5 and TRBJ1-4, with TRBD1 identical over 7 bases. From germline, CDR1 is MNHEY and CDR2 SVGAGI. With V trimmed by 6 bases and J by 6 bases, 4 bases remained unmatched. This CDR3 is built from 13 residues. The CDR3: CASRTGKHEKLFF. CDR3 nucleotides: TGTGCCAGCAGGACAGGGAAACATGAAAAACTGTTTTTT.

This sequence joins TRBV7-3 and TRBJ2-5, with D perhaps TRBD1 (6 bases). The CDR3 is 15 residues long. V gave up 0 bases and J gave up 5 bases, with 13 bases separating them. The germline V gene has CDR1 SGHTA and CDR2 FQGTGA. CDR3 sequence (DNA): TGTGCCAGCAGCTTAACTGGGACAAAGGGGGAGACCCAGTACTTC. It yields the protein CASSLTGTKGETQYF.

This clone was picked up a small number of times. The chain uses TRBV4-3 and TRBJ1-2, with D possibly matching TRBD1 (5 bases). Trimming pared 0 bases from V and 6 bases from J, leaving 14 bases between. Germline V gene data show CDR1 as LGHNA and CDR2 as YSLEER. The CDR3 length is 15 residues. DNA for the CDR3: TGCGCCAGCAGCCAAGATTGGGGTCAGGGCGATGGCTACACCTTC. This encodes CASSQDWGQGDGYTF.

The chain carries TRBV27 and TRBJ1-6; tentative D call: TRBD1 (6 bases). Germline CDR1 reads MNHEY; CDR2 reads SMNVEV (reference sequence). The CDR3 loop spans 13 amino acids. The V end was cut by 2 bases, the J end by 10 bases, with 9 bases between. The CDR3 here is CASSLTGSSPLHF. CDR3 in DNA: TGTGCCAGCAGTTTAACAGGGTCCTCACCCCTCCACTTT.